This TCR beta chain was identified during a study of healthy donors' naive CD4 and CD8 T cells. Whole-study results and caveats: Homeostatic proliferation of naive T cells was not examined as a bias source. Most V and J genes were reportedly biased between naive CD4+ and CD8+ cells.

About this clonotype itself: Its target is unknown.

Germline values: CDR1 MNHEY, CDR2 SMNVEV (reference sequence). Germline trimming cut 6 bases from V and 7 bases from J; bases unmatched to any gene: 16. CDR3 length equals 16 residues. Each TCR library used 500 ng of total RNA and a linear amplification protocol. TCRdb reanalysed the reads using MiXCR and keeps one entry per CDR3 protein. The repertoire consists of approximately 180,000 distinct CDR3 sequences, with 65% to 75% occurring once and the leading ten covering roughly 2.3%. The chain recombines TRBV27 with TRBJ1-2; the match to TRBD1 covers 8 bases. The sequenced material came from naive CD4+ and CD8+ T cells sorted from blood, pooled from several donors. This receptor was taken from a pool of human donors in good health; the sample pools cells from several healthy donors. The CDR3 spells CASSTTAQGARGGYTF. In DNA, the CDR3 is TGTGCCAGCAGCACTACGGCTCAGGGGGCGCGGGGTGGCTACACCTTC.